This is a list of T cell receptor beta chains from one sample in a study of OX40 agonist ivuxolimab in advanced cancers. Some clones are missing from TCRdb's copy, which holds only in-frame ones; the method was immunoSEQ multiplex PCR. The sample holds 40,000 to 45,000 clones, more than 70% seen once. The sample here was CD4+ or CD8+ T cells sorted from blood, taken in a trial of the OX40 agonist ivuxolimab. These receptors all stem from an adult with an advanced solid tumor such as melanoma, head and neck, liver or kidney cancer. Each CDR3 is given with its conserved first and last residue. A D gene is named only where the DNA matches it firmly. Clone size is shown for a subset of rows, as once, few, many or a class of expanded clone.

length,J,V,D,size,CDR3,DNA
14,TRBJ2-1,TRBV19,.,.,CASNRWGGYNEQFF,TGTGCCAGTAACCGTTGGGGAGGCTACAATGAGCAGTTCTTC
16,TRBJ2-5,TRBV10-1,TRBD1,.,CASSESPGQSRETQYF,TGCGCCAGCAGTGAGTCGCCGGGACAGTCAAGAGAAACCCAGTACTTC
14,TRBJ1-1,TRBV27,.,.,CASSSGSLNTEAFF,TGTGCCAGCAGTTCGGGCAGCTTGAACACTGAAGCTTTCTTT
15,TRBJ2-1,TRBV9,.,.,CASSVDSLFYNEQFF,TGTGCCAGCAGCGTAGACAGTCTTTTTTACAATGAGCAGTTCTTC
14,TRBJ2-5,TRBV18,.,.,CASSPAEYQETQYF,TGTGCCAGCTCGCCAGCGGAGTACCAAGAGACCCAGTACTTC
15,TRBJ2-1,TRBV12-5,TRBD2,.,CASGTRLAGGNEQFF,TGTGCTAGTGGTACCCGACTAGCGGGAGGCAATGAGCAGTTCTTC
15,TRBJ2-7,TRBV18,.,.,CASSPTHLGGYEQYF,TGTGCCAGCTCACCTACCCACCTTGGGGGCTACGAGCAGTACTTC
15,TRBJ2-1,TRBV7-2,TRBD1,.,CASSPWGQEMNEQFF,TGTGCCAGCAGCCCATGGGGACAGGAAATGAATGAGCAGTTCTTC
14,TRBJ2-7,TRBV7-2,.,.,CASSFPGTPYEQYF,TGTGCCAGCAGCTTCCCAGGGACCCCCTACGAGCAGTACTTC
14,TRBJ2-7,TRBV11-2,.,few,CASSLTGVEFEQYF,TGTGCCAGCAGCTTAACCGGGGTAGAGTTCGAGCAGTACTTC
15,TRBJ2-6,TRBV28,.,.,CASSLWASGANVLTF,TGTGCCAGCAGTTTATGGGCCTCTGGGGCCAACGTCCTGACTTTC
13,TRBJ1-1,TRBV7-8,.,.,CASSLGGDTEAFF,TGTGCCAGCAGCCTAGGGGGTGACACTGAAGCTTTCTTT
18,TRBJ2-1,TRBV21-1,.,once,CASSKGQASGRSYNEQFF,TGTGCCAGCAGCAAAGGTCAAGCTAGCGGGAGGTCCTACAATGAGCAGTTCTTC
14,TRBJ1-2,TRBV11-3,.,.,CASSPGIAALGYTF,TGTGCCAGCAGCCCAGGGATCGCAGCTTTGGGCTACACCTTC
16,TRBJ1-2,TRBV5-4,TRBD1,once,CASSLAPGQGLYGYTF,TGTGCCAGCAGCTTGGCCCCGGGACAGGGTCTGTATGGCTACACCTTC
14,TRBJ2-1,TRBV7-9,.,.,CASSPRLTYNEQFF,TGTGCCAGCAGCCCTAGACTAACCTACAATGAGCAGTTCTTC
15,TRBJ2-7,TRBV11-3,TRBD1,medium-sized,CASSPGGQESYEQYF,TGTGCCAGCAGCCCCGGAGGACAGGAATCCTACGAGCAGTACTTC
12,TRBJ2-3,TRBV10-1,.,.,CASSQQRDTQYF,TGCGCCAGCAGTCAGCAACGAGATACGCAGTATTTT
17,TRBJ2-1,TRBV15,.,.,CATSRGMVGVSYNEQFF,TGTGCCACCAGCAGAGGAATGGTTGGGGTTTCCTACAATGAGCAGTTCTTC
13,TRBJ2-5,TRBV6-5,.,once,CASSRLGGETQYF,TGTGCCAGCAGTCGCCTAGGGGGAGAGACCCAGTACTTC
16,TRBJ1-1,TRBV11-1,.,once,CASSRIGRVGGTEAFF,TGTGCCAGCAGCAGAATAGGCCGGGTTGGAGGCACTGAAGCTTTCTTT
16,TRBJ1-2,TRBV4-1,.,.,CASSHMARTAREGYTF,TGCGCCAGCAGCCATATGGCCCGGACCGCCCGGGAGGGCTACACCTTC
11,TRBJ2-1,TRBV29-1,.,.,CSVVPDYEQFF,TGCAGCGTTGTCCCGGACTATGAGCAGTTCTTC
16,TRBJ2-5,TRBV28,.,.,CASSLGVRKGGKTQYF,TGTGCCAGCAGTTTAGGGGTCCGAAAGGGGGGAAAGACCCAGTACTTC
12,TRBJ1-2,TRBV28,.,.,CASSFLSDGYTF,TGTGCCAGCAGTTTTTTGTCCGATGGCTACACCTTC
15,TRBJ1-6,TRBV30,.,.,CAWSVLDSLREPLHF,TGTGCCTGGAGTGTACTCGACAGCCTAAGGGAACCCCTCCACTTT
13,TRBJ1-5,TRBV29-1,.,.,CSVTGRKVQPQHF,TGCAGCGTTACGGGGAGGAAGGTTCAGCCCCAGCATTTT
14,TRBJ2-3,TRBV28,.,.,CASSLGGSTDTQYF,TGTGCCAGCAGCTTGGGGGGAAGCACAGATACGCAGTATTTT
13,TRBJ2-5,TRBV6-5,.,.,CASRVTNLETQYF,TGTGCCAGCAGGGTTACTAATTTGGAGACCCAGTACTTC
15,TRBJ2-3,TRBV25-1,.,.,CASSESGRPTDTQYF,TGTGCCAGCAGTGAATCGGGCAGACCTACAGATACGCAGTATTTT
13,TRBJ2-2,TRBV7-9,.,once,CASSPAGPGELFF,TGTGCCAGCAGCCCCGCAGGTCCCGGGGAGCTGTTTTTT
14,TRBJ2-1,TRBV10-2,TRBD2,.,CASRAGLAGNEQFF,TGCGCCAGCAGAGCGGGACTAGCGGGAAATGAGCAGTTCTTC
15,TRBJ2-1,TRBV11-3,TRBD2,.,CASSLGLADNNEQFF,TGTGCCAGCAGCTTAGGTCTAGCGGACAACAATGAGCAGTTCTTC
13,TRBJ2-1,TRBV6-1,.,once,CASSRLGGQEQFF,TGTGCCAGCTCAAGGCTGGGGGGCCAGGAGCAGTTCTTC
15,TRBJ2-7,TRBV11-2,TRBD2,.,CASSQALAGTYEQYF,TGTGCCAGCAGCCAAGCCCTAGCGGGAACCTACGAGCAGTACTTC
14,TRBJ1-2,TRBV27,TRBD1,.,CASSRGDSYYGYTF,TGTGCCAGCAGTCGCGGGGACAGCTACTATGGCTACACCTTC
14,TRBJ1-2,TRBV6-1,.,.,CASRLLGGHYGYTF,TGTGCCAGCAGACTCCTCGGGGGTCACTATGGCTACACCTTC
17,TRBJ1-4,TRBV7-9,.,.,CASSPRPSWTANEKLFF,TGTGCCAGCAGTCCCCGACCCTCTTGGACAGCTAATGAAAAACTGTTTTTT
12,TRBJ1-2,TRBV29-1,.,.,CSVEVTGNGYTF,TGCAGCGTTGAAGTAACAGGGAATGGCTACACCTTC